This record covers a single TCR beta chain. How the authors handled the data: Quantification of nucleated cells was approximated via reference gene primer amplification. The method was immunoSEQ multiplex PCR; TCRdb's version includes in-frame clones alone and lacks a portion of them. D and trimming were read from the DNA, whereas the V and J calls and clone size are those reported in that table. The data contain about 670,000 clones, approximately 90% of them singletons. The data were obtained in a study of blood T cell repertoires in COVID-19. Turning to the study itself: Acute and convalescent COVID-19 specimens originated in the United States, Italy and Spain.

The specimen sequenced was peripheral blood. The sequence was obtained from a young woman with acute or convalescent COVID-19.

Written as DNA, the CDR3 is TGTGCCTGTCTGCATCGTCAGGGAACAGCCTATGGCTACACCTTC. Its translation: CACLHRQGTAYGYTF. The chain carries TRBV30 and TRBJ1-2; D might be TRBD1 (5 bases). CDR1 is GTSNPN and CDR2 is SVGIG in the germline V gene (reference sequence). The CDR3 spans 15 residues. V dropped 6 bases and J dropped 4 bases, with 21 bases sitting between them.